This T cell receptor beta chain was captured in a study of blood T cell repertoires in COVID-19. In the study overall: The United States, Italy and Spain were the sources of the acute and convalescent COVID-19 samples.

The length of the CDR3 is 11 residues. Trimming took 7 bases from V and 6 from J, leaving 9 bases between them. Per the germline V gene, CDR1 is ENHRY and CDR2 is SYGVKD. The repertoire was sequenced with immunoSEQ multiplex PCR; TCRdb's copy has only in-frame clones and lacks some. The top ten clones hold about 2.6% of a sample with approximately 140,000 clones, approximately 79% of them seen once. Everyone who took part was about 18 to 90 years old, and they came from 24 US areas. Clinical history as reported by participants underpinned cohort assignment. Sequenced material: PBMCs or T cells enriched from blood (not recorded which). The clonotype originates from a middle-aged man with acute COVID-19. The chain combines TRBV10-3 with TRBJ1-2, with D perhaps matching TRBD1 (5 bases). This CDR3 is CAITGRDGYTF. CDR3 nucleotide sequence: TGTGCCATCACAGGGAGGGATGGCTACACCTTC.